The T cell receptor beta chain described here comes from a study of T cell repertoires in cytomegalovirus infection. V lost 5 bases and J lost 6; bases outside the gene matches: 6. Germline assignment: CDR1 SQVTM and CDR2 ANQGSEA. The CDR3 spans 12 residues. General study results and limits: CMV carriers having the relevant HLA were flagged by cumulative public TCR beta family frequency. Clonotype analysis showed dominance of the ex vivo response by HLA-C-restricted CMV-specific TCR beta clonotypes.

This clonotype was counted a few times. What it recognizes is unknown. TCRdb reprocessed the reads with MiXCR, giving one entry per CDR3 protein. Among roughly 200,000 distinct CDR3 sequences listed, about 15% were seen once. This TCR was recovered from a human donor in good health (CMV status not recorded). Some clones in this sample may be carry-over from other donors' samples. The chain recombines TRBV29-1 with TRBJ1-2, with 7 bases that match TRBD1. Sequencing was carried out using CD8+ T cells from PBMCs. The CDR3 DNA reads as TGCAGCGTTCCACAGGGGAGGAATGGCTACACCTTC. Translated: CSVPQGRNGYTF.